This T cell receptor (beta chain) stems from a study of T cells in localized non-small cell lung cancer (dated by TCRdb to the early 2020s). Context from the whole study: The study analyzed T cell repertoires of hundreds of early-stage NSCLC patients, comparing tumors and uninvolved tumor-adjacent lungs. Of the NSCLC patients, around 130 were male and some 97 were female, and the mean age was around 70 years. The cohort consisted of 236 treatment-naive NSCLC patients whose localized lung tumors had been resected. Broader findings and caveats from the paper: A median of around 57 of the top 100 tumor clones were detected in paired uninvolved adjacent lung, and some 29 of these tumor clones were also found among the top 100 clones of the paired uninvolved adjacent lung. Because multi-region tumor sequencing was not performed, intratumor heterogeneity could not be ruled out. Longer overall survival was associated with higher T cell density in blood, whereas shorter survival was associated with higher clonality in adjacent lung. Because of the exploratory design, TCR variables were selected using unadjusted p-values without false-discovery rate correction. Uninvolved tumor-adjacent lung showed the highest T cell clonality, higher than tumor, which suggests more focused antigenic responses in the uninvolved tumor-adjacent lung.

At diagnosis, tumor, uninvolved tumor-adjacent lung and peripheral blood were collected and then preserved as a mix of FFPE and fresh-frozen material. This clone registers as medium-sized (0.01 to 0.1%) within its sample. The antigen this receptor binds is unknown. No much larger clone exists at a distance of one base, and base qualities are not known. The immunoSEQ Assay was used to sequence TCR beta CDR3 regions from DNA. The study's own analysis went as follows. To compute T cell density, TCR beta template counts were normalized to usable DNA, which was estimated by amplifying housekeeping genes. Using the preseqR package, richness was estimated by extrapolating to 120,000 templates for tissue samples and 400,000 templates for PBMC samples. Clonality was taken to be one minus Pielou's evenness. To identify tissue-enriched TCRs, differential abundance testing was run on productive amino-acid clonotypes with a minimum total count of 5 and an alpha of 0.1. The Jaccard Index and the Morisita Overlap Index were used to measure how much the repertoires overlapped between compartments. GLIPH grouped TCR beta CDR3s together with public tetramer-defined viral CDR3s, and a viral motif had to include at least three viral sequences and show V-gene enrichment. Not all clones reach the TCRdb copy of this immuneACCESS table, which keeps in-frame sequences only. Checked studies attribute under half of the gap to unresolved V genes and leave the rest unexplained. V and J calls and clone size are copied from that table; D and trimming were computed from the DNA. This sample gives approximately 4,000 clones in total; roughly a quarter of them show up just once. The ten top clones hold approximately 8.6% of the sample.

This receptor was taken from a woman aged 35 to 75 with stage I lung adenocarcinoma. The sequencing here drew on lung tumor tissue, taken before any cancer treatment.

The CDR3 loop reads CASSERTSGINEQFF. The sequence in DNA is TGTGCCAGCAGTGAGAGGACTAGCGGGATCAATGAGCAGTTCTTC. Recombination joined TRBV6-8 with TRBJ2-1; 12 nucleotides in the junction match TRBD2. Trimmed from V: 5 bases; trimmed from J: 6 bases; junction bases lacking a gene match: 5. The CDR3 holds 15 amino acids from the cysteine to the phenylalanine. The kept DNA is CDR3 alone, 45 bases in frame from the first base. Based on the germline V gene, the CDR1 and CDR2 sequences are MNHGY and SAAAGT.